Listed here is a single TCR beta chain. Its antigen is currently not known. Base qualities are not recorded, but no much larger clone differs from it by a single base. TCRbeta CDR3 regions were amplified from genomic DNA by means of the immunoSEQ Assay, a bias-controlled multiplex PCR. As for the original processing: Nucleated cell counts per sample were estimated from amplification of reference gene primers within the assay. Sequence reads were collapsed and filtered to measure the absolute abundance of every unique TCRbeta CDR3 rearrangement. Productive Simpson clonality was computed per sample as the square root of Simpson's diversity index over productive rearrangements. TCRdb re-hosts the immuneACCESS table, in-frame sequences only. Its copies lack some clones; in the studies checked, an unresolved V gene accounts for under half of them, and the cause for the rest is not known. The V and J calls and the clone size are those of that table, but D and trimming were determined from the DNA. The table for this sample lists about 310,000 clones; about 90% of them were counted only once. Less than 9.5% of the sample rests with the top ten.

This sample is part of a study of blood T cell repertoires in COVID-19 (dated by TCRdb to the early 2020s). About the study as a whole: Collaborator samples came from the United States, Italy and Spain and covered acute and convalescent phases of COVID-19. A freely available public database, intended as a resource for researchers studying the immune response to SARS-CoV-2, is where the repertoires were released. Samples were obtained from the ongoing ImmuneRACE study (first 160 participants) and from 1,254 subjects provided by 6 global collaborators. A de-identified subject ID, COVID-19 status, age in years and sex were almost always included in the sample metadata. The prospective study material was composed of cDNA or gDNA derived from T cells, B-cell-depleted T cells, or PBMCs. Subjects who had been exposed to COVID-19, were actively infected with it, or had recovered from it provided the deeply sampled blood TCRbeta repertoires that made up the dataset. HLA class I and class II types, where available, came from metadata supplied by the sample provider rather than from assay-based typing. Broader findings and caveats from the paper: The quantity of clinical and demographic metadata differed by source and by participant and was supplied without curation.

Samples from volunteer blood donors who had recovered from COVID-19 were contributed by a second Seattle source. The collaborating institutions used their own protocols to collect whole blood in K2EDTA tubes. For TCRbeta analysis, collaborator samples were shipped as frozen whole blood, as isolated PBMCs, or as DNA extracted from either sample type. Measured from the cysteine to the phenylalanine, the CDR3 is 13 residues long. Solely the CDR3 DNA is kept, with 39 bases framed from the first base. For this chain, trimming is 3 bases at the V end and 8 bases at the J end, and the number of junction bases without a gene match is 5.

The sequence was collected from a woman between 45 and 65 years old who had recovered from COVID-19. The V and J genes are TRBV12-3 or TRBV12-4 and TRBJ2-3, and 7 junctional nucleotides match TRBD2. The sample comprised peripheral blood. The DNA is as follows: TGTGCCAGCAGTTTCGGCGGGGAGGGTACGCAGTATTTT. Protein translation: CASSFGGEGTQYF.